These 24 T cell receptor beta chains were all obtained from the same sample, sequenced in a study of T cell repertoires in ileal Crohn's disease. Clones were read by immunoSEQ multiplex PCR, and TCRdb kept only the in-frame ones, dropping some. The data contain 14,000 or so clones, under 80% of them singletons. The material sequenced was ileal tissue. Every receptor here comes from an adult with Crohn's disease.

The rearrangement links TRBV6-1 to TRBJ1-2; D is possibly TRBD1 (5 bases). V was trimmed by 0 bases and J by 6 bases, leaving 8 bases between them. CDR1 is MNHNS, CDR2 SASEGT, per germline. CDR3 length: 13 residues. The CDR3 DNA is TGTGCCAGCAGTGAAGCGGGGCAGGATGGCTACACCTTC. Protein sequence: CASSEAGQDGYTF.

The gene calls are TRBV2 and TRBJ2-7; 7 bases line up with TRBD1. There are 15 residues in the CDR3. Germline assignment: CDR1 SNHLY and CDR2 FYNNEI. Trimming took 8 bases from V and 2 from J; bases not matched to a gene: 12. CDR3 in amino acids: CASSKDRAVAYEQYF. CDR3 DNA: TGTGCCAGCTCCAAAGACAGGGCGGTTGCCTACGAGCAGTACTTC.

J is TRBJ2-1 and V is TRBV7-8, with 11 bases fitting TRBD1. With 5 bases clipped from V and 1 base from J, the junction kept 7 bases outside the gene matches. This CDR3 has 17 residues. Germline V gene data show CDR1 as SGHVS and CDR2 as FQNEAQ. CDR3 protein: CASSAGQGAFSYNEQFF. The CDR3 nucleotides are TGTGCCAGCAGCGCCGGACAGGGGGCATTTTCCTACAATGAGCAGTTCTTC.

This chain joins TRBV7-3 and TRBJ2-3; 14 nucleotides line up with TRBD2. CDR1 is SGHTA, CDR2 FQGTGA, per germline. The CDR3 consists of 17 residues. J gave up 1 base and V 2 bases, and 2 bases lay outside the gene matches. Here the CDR3 DNA reads TGTGCCAGCAGCTTACTGGGACTAGCGGGGGGCACAGATACGCAGTATTTT. Protein sequence: CASSLLGLAGGTDTQYF.

This clone was found a few times. The chain joins TRBV2 to TRBJ1-5; a possible D gene is TRBD1 (6 bases). The germline V and J ends were trimmed by 11 bases and 2 bases, with 13 bases remaining between them. This CDR3 has 13 amino acids. CDR1 is SNHLY, CDR2 FYNNEI, per germline. DNA for the CDR3: TGTGCCTCCAACAGGGACGGCAATCAGCCCCAGCATTTT. It specifies CASNRDGNQPQHF.

The chain has TRBV2 and TRBJ2-3; TRBD2 agrees at 15 bases. The CDR3 sequence is 16 residues long. Germline V gives CDR1 SNHLY, CDR2 FYNNEI. The V segment lost 6 bases and the J segment 6 bases; nucleotides outside the gene matches: 7. CDR3 in amino acids: CASRAGTSGGLDTQYF. The CDR3 region has the DNA TGTGCCAGCAGAGCCGGGACTAGCGGGGGGTTGGATACGCAGTATTTT.

This rearrangement joins TRBV6-5 to TRBJ2-2, with TRBD1 as a possible D gene (5 bases). V lost 6 bases, J lost 2 bases, and 7 bases lay in between. CDR1 and CDR2 (germline): MNHEY, SVGAGI. The CDR3 is 13 amino acids. The CDR3 is CASRDSNTGELFF. CDR3 in DNA: TGTGCCAGCAGAGACAGTAACACCGGGGAGCTGTTTTTT.

A few counts support this clone. For the CDR3, the DNA is TGTGCCACCAGCAATACTCGGACAAGGGGAGGACAGCCCCAGCATTTT. Amino acids: CATSNTRTRGGQPQHF. The genes are TRBV15 and TRBJ1-5, with D possibly TRBD1 on 5 matching bases. There are 16 residues in the CDR3. The V gene's germline CDR1 is LNHNV and CDR2 YYDKDF (reference sequence). Between the trimmed V and J ends, which lost 4 bases and 7 bases, there was a span of 20 bases.

The chain links TRBV23-1 to TRBJ2-1; 8 bases are a match to TRBD2. TRBV23-1 is assigned to the ORF class and has an uncertain function. The ends lost 4 bases at V and 3 bases at J; junction bases unmatched: 20. The CDR3 has 20 residues. The CDR3 bases are TGCGCCAGCAGTCCGCCTTCGAGGAGCGGGAGTACCTTGATCTACAATGAGCAGTTCTTC. Its translation: CASSPPSRSGSTLIYNEQFF.

This chain links TRBV7-3 with TRBJ2-5; possibly TRBD2 for D (6 bases). The CDR3 covers 14 residues. Germline assignment: CDR1 SGHTA and CDR2 FQGTGA. Trimming took 8 bases from V and 4 from J, leaving 17 bases between them. The CDR3 protein is CASSLGGRRETQYF. The CDR3, as DNA: TGTGCCAGCTCCCTAGGAGGGAGACGAGAGACCCAGTACTTC.

The J gene is TRBJ2-7, the V gene TRBV19; D unclear. The CDR3 is made up of 13 amino acids. Trimming shortened V by 3 bases and J by 0 bases, and 6 bases separated the two germline ends. In germline, CDR1 is LNHDA, CDR2 SQIVND (reference sequence). CDR3: CASSMSSSYEQYF. The CDR3 DNA is TGTGCCAGTAGTATGTCTAGCTCCTACGAGCAGTACTTC.

This chain links TRBV4-3 with TRBJ2-2; TRBD1 aligns across 7 bases. There are 16 residues in the CDR3. V shed 4 bases and J 5 bases; nucleotides not matched to a gene: 10. Germline assignment: CDR1 LGHNA and CDR2 YSLEER. The DNA of the CDR3 is TGCGCCAGCAGCCTTCACCAGACAGGGTCAACCGGGGAGCTGTTTTTT. This gives the protein CASSLHQTGSTGELFF.

V is TRBV7-2 and J is TRBJ2-1; no clear D. This CDR3 spans 12 amino acids. V was cut by 5 bases and J by 7 bases, with 9 bases left in between. CDR1 is SGHTA, CDR2 FQGNSA, per germline. The DNA of the CDR3 is TGTGCCAGCAGCCACTACCAGAATGAGCAGTTCTTC. It yields the protein CASSHYQNEQFF.

The chain is built from TRBV19 and TRBJ1-4; TRBD1 agrees at 10 bases. V shed 1 base, J shed 7 bases, and the junction held 0 bases outside the gene matches. The germline gives CDR1 LNHDA, CDR2 SQIVND (reference sequence). This CDR3 spans 14 amino acids. As DNA, the CDR3 is TGTGCCAGTAGTATAGGACAGGGGGCTGAAAAACTGTTTTTT. Its translation: CASSIGQGAEKLFF.

The genes are TRBV29-1 and TRBJ2-5, with 10 nucleotides matching TRBD1. Germline CDR1 SQVTM, CDR2 ANQGSEA. V was clipped by 5 bases and J by 5 bases; unmatched bases: 5. The CDR3 extends over 13 amino acids. CDR3 in DNA: TGCAGCGTTTCTTCGGACAGGGGGGAGACCCAGTACTTC. It yields the protein CSVSSDRGETQYF.

The chain carries TRBV5-4 and TRBJ2-7; 9 bases align to TRBD1. The V gene end was trimmed by 5 bases and the J gene end by 6 bases; junction bases not matched to a gene: 6. The CDR3 extends over 13 amino acids. Looked up from germline, CDR1 is SGHNT and CDR2 is YYREEE (reference sequence). In nucleotides, the CDR3 is TGTGCCAGCAGACAGGGGGCGAAGGGCGAGCAGTACTTC. The encoded protein is CASRQGAKGEQYF.

This clone was counted a single time. This rearrangement joins TRBV27 to TRBJ2-5, with 8 bases lining up with TRBD1. The last part of the DNA fits TRBJ2-7 better; the J call may be wrong. CDR1 and CDR2 from the germline V gene are MNHEY and SMNVEV (reference sequence). CDR3 length equals 13 residues. The CDR3 region is CASGQGLAYEQYF. The DNA for the CDR3 is TGTGCCAGCGGACAGGGCCTTGCCTACGAGCAGTACTTC.

This clone was seen just once. V and J are TRBV18 and TRBJ2-7; tentative D call: TRBD1 (5 bases). V gave up 0 bases and J gave up 2 bases, with 11 bases separating them. This CDR3 is 15 amino acids long. Per germline, CDR1 KGHSH and CDR2 LQKENI. The CDR3 sequence: CASSPPQGTPYEQYF. CDR3 in DNA: TGTGCCAGCTCACCACCTCAGGGTACCCCCTACGAGCAGTACTTC.

The rearrangement joins TRBV19 to TRBJ2-7, with no clear D. Germline CDR1 LNHDA, CDR2 SQIVND (reference sequence). This CDR3 comprises 11 residues. Trimming cost V 9 bases and J 0 bases, with 6 bases left between them. The CDR3 region is CASGSSYEQYF. In nucleotides, the CDR3 is TGTGCCAGCGGGTCCTCCTACGAGCAGTACTTC. The variable domain in full, completed from reference TRBV19 and TRBJ2-7, reads DGGITQSPKYLFRKEGQNVTLSCEQNLNHDAMYWYRQDPGQGLRLIYYSQIVNDFQKGDIAEGYSVSREKKESFPLTVTSAQKNPTAFYLCASGSSYEQYFGPGTRLTVT.

This rearrangement joins TRBV7-2 to TRBJ2-7; 15 nucleotides align to TRBD2. Trimming cost V 6 bases and J 12 bases; bases outside gene matches: 15. Germline CDR1 reads SGHTA; CDR2 reads FQGNSA. The CDR3 has 16 amino acids. CDR3 loop: CASRSSGLAGGTYMYF. The DNA of the CDR3 is TGTGCCAGCAGGTCCTCGGGACTAGCGGGAGGTACTTATATGTACTTC.

The chain couples TRBV29-1 to TRBJ1-1; 8 bases match TRBD1. The CDR3 runs 13 residues. In germline, CDR1 is SQVTM, CDR2 ANQGSEA. J gave up 5 bases and V 8 bases, and 10 bases lay outside the gene matches. The CDR3 here is CSSLDRGKTEAFF. DNA of the CDR3: TGCAGCTCTCTCGACAGGGGAAAAACTGAAGCTTTCTTT.

The chain links TRBV9 to TRBJ2-2; 10 bases match TRBD1. Germline loops: CDR1 SGDLS, CDR2 YYNGEE. The CDR3 spans 15 residues. Trimming at V came to 7 bases and at J to 5 bases, leaving 8 bases not matched to a gene. The CDR3 sequence is CASHRTGGETGELFF. CDR3 DNA: TGTGCCAGCCATAGGACAGGGGGAGAAACCGGGGAGCTGTTTTTT.

This clone was counted only a few times. For the CDR3, the DNA is TGTGCCAGCAGATACGACAGGGGTGATCAGCCCCAGCATTTT. Protein product: CASRYDRGDQPQHF. This sequence joins TRBV6-1 and TRBJ1-5; the match to TRBD1 covers 8 bases. Trimming at V came to 6 bases and at J to 5 bases, leaving 6 bases not matched to a gene. The CDR3 is 14 residues long. Germline V CDR1 and CDR2: MNHNS, SASEGT.

The V call is TRBV2, the J call TRBJ2-6, with a tentative D call TRBD1 (6 bases). Germline V CDR1 and CDR2: SNHLY, FYNNEI. The CDR3 length is 21 residues. Trimming stripped 6 bases from V and 2 bases from J, with 29 bases between. The CDR3 DNA sequence: TGTGCCAGCAGCGAGACTCCGGGACACCTCCCGGGGTGGCCTGGGGCCAACGTCCTGACTTTC. Protein sequence: CASSETPGHLPGWPGANVLTF.